Presented here are 10 T cell receptor beta chains from one specimen sequenced in a study of cytomegalovirus exposure and HLA in healthy donors. A multiplex PCR was run with 60 Vbeta primers and 13 Jbeta primers. Produced via immunoSEQ multiplex PCR; TCRdb's table is partial and in-frame only. The table lists under 200,000 clones, roughly 80% of them singletons, with around 0.93% in the top ten. Sequenced sample: PBMCs. The receptors here all came from a man aged 25 to 45 in good health and CMV-seronegative.

The chain joins TRBV13 to TRBJ2-7; 10 bases line up with TRBD1. This CDR3 contains 14 residues. Germline-derived CDR1 and CDR2 are PRHDT and FYEKMQ (reference sequence). V was pared by 2 bases and J by 4 bases, with 2 bases of the junction left unmatched. The CDR3 here is CASSLQDRGYEQYF. The CDR3 DNA is TGTGCCAGCAGCTTACAGGACAGGGGGTACGAGCAGTACTTC.

This clone has more than one count but fewer than ten. This chain uses TRBV6-1 with TRBJ1-1; D not resolved. V was shortened by 10 bases and J by 7 bases, with 19 bases between the two germline ends. This CDR3 spans 13 amino acids. CDR1 is MNHNS and CDR2 is SASEGT in the germline V gene. CDR3 in amino acids: CATQATGVGEAFF. The CDR3 DNA is TGTGCCACCCAGGCCACCGGGGTAGGTGAAGCTTTCTTT.

V usage is TRBV6-4 and J usage is TRBJ2-3, with 13 nucleotides matching TRBD2. The CDR3 contains 16 residues. With V trimmed by 5 bases and J by 2 bases, 4 bases remained unmatched. Germline V CDR1 and CDR2: MRHNA, SNTAGT. The CDR3 here is CASSILAGGNTDTQYF. The CDR3 DNA reads as TGTGCCAGCAGTATACTAGCGGGGGGGAACACAGATACGCAGTATTTT.

Note on this clone: This sample includes further DNA sequences coding for the same CDR3. This sequence joins TRBV5-4 and TRBJ2-1, with 9 nucleotides matching TRBD2. Germline-derived CDR1 and CDR2 are SGHNT and YYREEE (reference sequence). This CDR3 is built from 15 residues. Unmatched junction bases numbered 1, after V lost 0 bases and J lost 3 bases. This CDR3 is CASSLEAGGYNEQFF. The CDR3 region has the DNA TGTGCCAGCAGCTTGGAAGCGGGGGGCTACAATGAGCAGTTCTTC.

The gene calls are TRBV18 and TRBJ1-1; 8 nucleotides agree with TRBD1. V lost 3 bases and J lost 2; bases outside the gene matches: 5. This CDR3 has 15 residues. Germline CDR1 KGHSH, CDR2 LQKENI. For the CDR3, the DNA is TGTGCCAGCTCACCTCGGACAGGGAGTAACACTGAAGCTTTCTTT. Encoded protein: CASSPRTGSNTEAFF.

This clone was recorded a few times. The V gene is TRBV28, the J gene TRBJ1-5; TRBD1 aligns across 8 bases. Germline loops: CDR1 MDHEN, CDR2 SYDVKM. This CDR3 comprises 14 residues. V was clipped by 7 bases and J by 3 bases; unmatched bases: 5. This CDR3 reads CASNLDRDNQPQHF. The DNA for the CDR3 is TGTGCCAGCAACTTGGACAGGGACAATCAGCCCCAGCATTTT.

This clone turned up a few times. This rearrangement joins TRBV5-5 to TRBJ2-5; TRBD1 matches 8 bases. Germline CDR1 SGHKS, CDR2 YYEKEE (reference sequence). The length of the CDR3 is 15 residues. With V trimmed by 1 base and J by 2 bases, 4 bases remained unmatched. CDR3 DNA sequence: TGTGCCAGCAGCTTGTGGACAGGGTCACAAGAGACCCAGTACTTC. Translated, it gives CASSLWTGSQETQYF.

The V call is TRBV5-6, the J call TRBJ2-3; 10 bases align to TRBD2. In germline, CDR1 is SGHDT, CDR2 YYEEEE. The V segment lost 0 bases and the J segment 1 base; nucleotides outside the gene matches: 5. The CDR3 is 17 residues long. The CDR3 is CASSLASLAGGTDTQYF. CDR3 DNA sequence: TGTGCCAGCAGCTTGGCCTCCCTAGCGGGGGGCACAGATACGCAGTATTTT.

The chain uses TRBV6-5 and TRBJ1-2; D is uncertain. The V end lost 5 bases, the J end lost 3 bases, and 16 bases lay between the germline ends. CDR1 is MNHEY, CDR2 SVGAGI, per germline. The CDR3 sequence is 15 residues long. The CDR3 region is CASSPYGYLDYGYTF. CDR3 in DNA: TGTGCCAGCAGTCCCTACGGGTATCTTGACTATGGCTACACCTTC.

The rearrangement joins TRBV28 to TRBJ1-5; 7 nucleotides agree with TRBD1. With 5 bases clipped from V and 8 bases from J, the junction kept 9 bases outside the gene matches. The CDR3 covers 14 residues. Per germline, CDR1 MDHEN and CDR2 SYDVKM. The CDR3 sequence: CASSGPGTAEPQHF. Here the CDR3 DNA reads TGTGCCAGCAGTGGGCCCGGGACAGCAGAGCCCCAGCATTTT.